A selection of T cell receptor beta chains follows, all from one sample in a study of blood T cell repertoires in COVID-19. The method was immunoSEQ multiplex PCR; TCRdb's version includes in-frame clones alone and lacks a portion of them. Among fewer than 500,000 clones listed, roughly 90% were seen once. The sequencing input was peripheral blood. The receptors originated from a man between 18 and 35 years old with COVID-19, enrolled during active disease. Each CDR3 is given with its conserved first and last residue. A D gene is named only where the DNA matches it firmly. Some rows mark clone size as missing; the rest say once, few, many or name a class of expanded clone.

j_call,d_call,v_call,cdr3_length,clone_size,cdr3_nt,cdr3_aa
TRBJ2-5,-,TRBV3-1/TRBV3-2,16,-,TGTGCCAGCAGCCAAGATCTCCCAAGTCCTCAGGAGACCCAGTACTTC,CASSQDLPSPQETQYF
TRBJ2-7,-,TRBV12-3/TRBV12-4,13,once,TGTGCCAGCAGTCAGGGATATTCCTACGAGCAGTACTTC,CASSQGYSYEQYF
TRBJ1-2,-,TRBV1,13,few,TGCACCAGCAGCCCCAGAGGCGGAAATGGCTACACCTTC,CTSSPRGGNGYTF
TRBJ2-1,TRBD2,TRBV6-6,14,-,TGTGCCAGCGCTAGCGGGAGCTCCTACAATGAGCAGTTCTTC,CASASGSSYNEQFF
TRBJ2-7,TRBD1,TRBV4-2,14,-,TGTGCCAGCAGCCAAGATCCAGGGGGCTACGAGCAGTACTTC,CASSQDPGGYEQYF
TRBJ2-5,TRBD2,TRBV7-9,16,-,TGTGCCAGCAGCTTCTTCGAGACTAGCGACGGGGAGACCCAGTACTTC,CASSFFETSDGETQYF
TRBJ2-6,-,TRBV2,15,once,TGTGCCAGCAGTCCCCGTCTGTCTGGGGCCAACGTCCTGACTTTC,CASSPRLSGANVLTF
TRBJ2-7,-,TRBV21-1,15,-,TGTGCCAGCAATGGGACTAGCGGGTTCCCCTCAGGGTGGGACTTC,CASNGTSGFPSGWDF
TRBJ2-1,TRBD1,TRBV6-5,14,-,TGTGCCACCACCGGGACAGGGGTTTCCAATGAGCAGTTCTTC,CATTGTGVSNEQFF
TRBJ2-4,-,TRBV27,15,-,TGTGCCAGCAGTTTTACTAAACTAGCCAAAAACATTCAGTACTTC,CASSFTKLAKNIQYF
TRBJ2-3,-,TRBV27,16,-,TGTGCCAGCAGTTTTTGGGGGGTAACTAGCACAGATACGCAGTATTTT,CASSFWGVTSTDTQYF
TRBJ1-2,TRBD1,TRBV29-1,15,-,TGCAGCGTTAGGGATCGACAGGGGTCCTTATATGGCTACACCTTC,CSVRDRQGSLYGYTF
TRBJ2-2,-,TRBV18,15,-,TGTGCCAGCTCACCACGGAGGGCGGACACCGGGGAGCTGTTTTTT,CASSPRRADTGELFF
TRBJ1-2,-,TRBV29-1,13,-,TGCAGCGTTGTTGTGAATCCTATCTATGGCTACACCTTC,CSVVVNPIYGYTF
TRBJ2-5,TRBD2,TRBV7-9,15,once,TGTGCCAGCAGCCGGATAGCGGGAGATAGGGAGACCCAGTACTTC,CASSRIAGDRETQYF
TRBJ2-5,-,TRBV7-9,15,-,TGTGCCAGCAGCTATGGGGGGACCGAGCAAGAGACCCAGTACTTC,CASSYGGTEQETQYF
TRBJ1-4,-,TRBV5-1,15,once,TGCGCCAGCAGCTTGGGGACAGCCTCCAATGAAAAACTGTTTTTT,CASSLGTASNEKLFF
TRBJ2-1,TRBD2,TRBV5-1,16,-,TGCGCCAGCAGCTTGGTTTGGACTAGCGGCTACAATGAGCAGTTCTTC,CASSLVWTSGYNEQFF
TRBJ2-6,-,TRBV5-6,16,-,TGTGCCAGCAGCTTCCTAGAAAACTCTGGGGCCAACGTCCTGACTTTC,CASSFLENSGANVLTF
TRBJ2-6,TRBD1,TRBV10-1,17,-,TGCGCCAGCAGCGAAGGGACAGGGACCTCTGGGGCCAACGTCCTGACTTTC,CASSEGTGTSGANVLTF
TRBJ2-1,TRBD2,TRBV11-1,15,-,TGTGCCAGCAGTTATAGCGGGGCTAGATACAATGAGCAGTTCTTC,CASSYSGARYNEQFF
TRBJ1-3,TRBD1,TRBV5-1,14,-,TGCGCCAGCAGCCCGGGACAGGAGGGAAACACCATATATTTT,CASSPGQEGNTIYF
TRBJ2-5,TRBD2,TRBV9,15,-,TGTGCCAGCAGCGGTGGACTAGCGGGACAAGAGACCCAGTACTTC,CASSGGLAGQETQYF